One T cell receptor beta chain is described in this entry. Its antigen is still unknown. This sample is part of a study of blood T cells in healthy people across ages. Study results and caveats: Diversity estimated from one million T cells was considered an underestimate.

With a J-beta primer mix and a sample-barcoded 5' primer, a second PCR ran about 7 to 12 cycles. From the 5' RACE reads, TCRdb called clonotypes with MiXCR, one entry per CDR3 protein. The table includes fewer than 1 million distinct CDR3 sequences, more than 40% detected once. The CDR3 has 15 residues. Trimming removed 4 bases from V and 2 bases from J, with 13 bases in between. Germline V CDR1 and CDR2: LGHNA, YSLEER. Material for sequencing was blood. This chain joins TRBV4-3 and TRBJ2-3, with a weak D call TRBD1 (6 bases). The source of this sequence is a man between 60 and 70 years old in good health. As DNA, the CDR3 is TGCGCCAGCAGCCCCCGGACAGACTACACAGATACGCAGTATTTT. As protein: CASSPRTDYTDTQYF.